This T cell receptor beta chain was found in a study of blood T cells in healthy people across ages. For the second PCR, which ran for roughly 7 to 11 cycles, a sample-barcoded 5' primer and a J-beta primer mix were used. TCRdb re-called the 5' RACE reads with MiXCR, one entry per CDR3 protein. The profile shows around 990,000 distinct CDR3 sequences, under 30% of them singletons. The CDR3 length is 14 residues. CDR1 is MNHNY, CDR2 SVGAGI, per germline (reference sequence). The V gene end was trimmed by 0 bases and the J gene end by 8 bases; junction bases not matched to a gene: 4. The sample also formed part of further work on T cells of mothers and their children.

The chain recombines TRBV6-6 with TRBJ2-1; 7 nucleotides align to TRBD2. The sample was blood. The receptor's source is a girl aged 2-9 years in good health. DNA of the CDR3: TGTGCCAGCAGTTACTCAGACCTAGCGGATGAGCAGTTCTTC. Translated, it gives CASSYSDLADEQFF.